Each of the 8 T cell receptor beta chains below was sequenced from the same sample in a study of brain T cells in children with intractable seizures. Surgery cases with the highest brain T cell transcript signatures were chosen for sequencing. Measured with immunoSEQ multiplex PCR; TCRdb has only the in-frame clones, and not every one. There are hundreds of clones in the sample; around three quarters occur only once, and 45% lies in the top ten. The material was resected brain tissue, obtained at surgery. The receptors shown here come from a boy aged 5-17 years with tuberous sclerosis and intractable seizures.

The genes are TRBV28 and TRBJ1-5; TRBD1 is a possible D gene (6 bases). CDR1 and CDR2 from the germline V gene are MDHEN and SYDVKM. This CDR3 has 16 residues. Trimming left V 7 bases short and J 2 bases short, with 18 bases between. CDR3 coding DNA: TGTGCCAGCATGAGGGGGAGGGGGGGCGGCAATCAGCCCCAGCATTTT. It encodes CASMRGRGGGNQPQHF.

By share, this clone ranks as large. Here the CDR3 DNA reads TGTGCCAGCATCGTCACAGGGAACACCGGGGAGCTGTTTTTT. Translation gives CASIVTGNTGELFF. The chain couples TRBV5-8 to TRBJ2-2; maybe TRBD1 (5 bases). The germline V and J ends were trimmed by 6 bases and 1 base, with 10 bases remaining between them. The CDR3 totals 14 residues. CDR1 SGHTS and CDR2 YDEGEE come from the germline V gene.

V usage is TRBV10-3 and J usage is TRBJ2-5; TRBD1 matches at 11 bases. CDR1 and CDR2 (germline): ENHRY, SYGVKD. CDR3 length: 14 amino acids. The V segment lost 5 bases and the J segment 3 bases; nucleotides outside the gene matches: 2. The CDR3 DNA sequence: TGTGCCATCAGTTGGGACAGGGGGGAAGAGACCCAGTACTTC. It is translated as CAISWDRGEETQYF.

V and J are TRBV4-2 and TRBJ2-7; 9 bases match TRBD2. V dropped 0 bases and J dropped 0; count of bases not matched to a gene: 0. The germline gives CDR1 LGHNA, CDR2 YNFKEQ. The CDR3 contains 15 residues. The CDR3 spells CASSQDSGSSYEQYF. DNA of the CDR3: TGTGCCAGCAGCCAAGATAGCGGGAGCTCCTACGAGCAGTACTTC.

The J gene is TRBJ2-1, the V gene TRBV5-1, with D possibly being TRBD1 (6 bases). Trimming cost V 2 bases and J 4 bases, with 13 bases left between them. The CDR3 extends over 15 amino acids. Germline V gives CDR1 SGHRS, CDR2 YFSETQ. The DNA of the CDR3 is TGCGCCAGCAGCTTAGTCGGACAGACTTACAATGAGCAGTTCTTC. It encodes CASSLVGQTYNEQFF.

This clone came up a few times. The chain has TRBV5-1 and TRBJ2-5, with 8 bases that match TRBD2. J was trimmed by 5 bases and V by 2 bases; bases with no gene match: 8. Per the germline V gene, CDR1 is SGHRS and CDR2 is YFSETQ. The CDR3 sequence is 15 residues long. DNA for the CDR3: TGCGCCAGCAGCTTAGTAAGCGGGGGTGTTGAGACCCAGTACTTC. Translating gives CASSLVSGGVETQYF.

This clone was picked up a small number of times. V usage is TRBV30 and J usage is TRBJ2-1; 8 bases fit TRBD2. In germline, CDR1 is GTSNPN, CDR2 SVGIG (reference sequence). The ends lost 5 bases at V and 0 bases at J; junction bases unmatched: 6. The CDR3 spans 15 residues. CDR3 nucleotides: TGTGCCTGGGGCGGTGCGGGGGGCTCCTACAATGAGCAGTTCTTC. Translating gives CAWGGAGGSYNEQFF.

The chain couples TRBV15 to TRBJ1-1; the D is unclear. Trimming pared 3 bases from V and 0 bases from J, leaving 5 bases between. This CDR3 spans 13 amino acids. Germline loops: CDR1 LNHNV, CDR2 YYDKDF (reference sequence). Written as DNA, the CDR3 is TGTGCCACCAGCAGGCAGATGAACACTGAAGCTTTCTTT. Translation: CATSRQMNTEAFF.